This T cell receptor beta chain was retrieved from a study of cytomegalovirus exposure and HLA in healthy donors. General study findings and limits: It was 150 to 200 TCR beta chains that were listed as cytomegalovirus-associated.

Per germline, CDR1 MNHNS and CDR2 SASEGT. The V and J ends lost 5 bases and 4 bases, in that order; junction bases with no gene match: 4. The CDR3 consists of 14 residues. Both 60 Vbeta primers and 13 Jbeta primers went into the PCR. Sequencing was performed with immunoSEQ multiplex PCR; in TCRdb, only in-frame clones are kept and a portion is missing. The profile shows around 160,000 clones, just over 70% of them singletons. Note on this clone: Its target is not known.

The sample consisted of PBMCs. This chain uses TRBV6-1 with TRBJ1-2; 10 bases are a match to TRBD1. The receptor was derived from a man aged 18 to 30 in good health and CMV-seropositive. The CDR3 spells CASSRQGASYGYTF. The CDR3 coding sequence is TGTGCCAGCAGTCGACAGGGGGCTAGCTATGGCTACACCTTC.